What follows are 26 T cell receptor beta chains derived from one specimen sequenced in a study of blood T cells in healthy people across ages. A second PCR of about 7 to 12 cycles used a sample-barcoded 5' primer and a J-beta primer mix. Each CDR3 protein gets one entry after TCRdb re-called the 5' RACE reads with MiXCR. Here the sample spans over a million distinct CDR3 sequences, about 42% being singletons. The sequenced sample consisted of blood. The receptors shown here come from a woman between 18 and 29 years old in good health.

The CDR3 here is CASRQPGQLYGYTF. As DNA, the CDR3 is TGTGCCAGCAGACAACCGGGACAGCTTTATGGCTACACCTTC. The chain carries TRBV11-2 and TRBJ1-2; 7 positions agree with TRBD1. Trimming removed 6 bases from V and 5 bases from J; junction bases left unmatched: 9. CDR3 size: 14 residues. Per germline, CDR1 SGHAT and CDR2 FQNNGV.

This clonotype was seen only a few times. V usage is TRBV27 and J usage is TRBJ2-1; D gene uncertain. From germline, CDR1 is MNHEY and CDR2 SMNVEV (reference sequence). V lost 2 bases, J lost 7 bases, and 18 bases lay in between. This CDR3 spans 16 amino acids. The CDR3 region has the DNA TGTGCCAGCAGTTTAATTTGGGCAACCGGAAAGAATGAGCAGTTCTTC. This translates into CASSLIWATGKNEQFF.

The rearrangement links TRBV4-3 to TRBJ2-5; D might be TRBD1 (6 bases). The CDR3 contains 16 residues. V gave up 3 bases and J gave up 1 base, with 15 bases separating them. The germline CDR1 and CDR2 sequences are LGHNA and YSLEER. CDR3 loop: CASSQHPRGGQETQYF. CDR3 sequence (DNA): TGCGCCAGCAGCCAGCACCCACGAGGGGGCCAAGAGACCCAGTACTTC.

The chain's CDR3 is CSARERPSYEQYF. CDR3 in DNA: TGCAGTGCTAGAGAACGACCTTCCTACGAGCAGTACTTC. The chain joins TRBV20-1 to TRBJ2-7; D call uncertain. This CDR3 is 13 amino acids long. The germline CDR1 and CDR2 sequences are DFQATT and SNEGSKA (reference sequence). Trimming shortened V by 0 bases and J by 1 base, and 7 bases separated the two germline ends.

This clonotype was seen more than once but under ten times. V usage is TRBV27 and J usage is TRBJ2-7, with TRBD2 identical over 8 bases. There are 15 residues in the CDR3. The junction had 11 bases not matched to a gene; V was cut back by 7 bases and J by 3 bases. CDR1 and CDR2 (germline): MNHEY, SMNVEV (reference sequence). The DNA for the CDR3 is TGTGCCAGCACTCCAATGCGGGAGGTCTTCTACGAGCAGTACTTC. Translating gives CASTPMREVFYEQYF.

There are a few counts of this clonotype. V and J are TRBV20-1 and TRBJ2-3; D could derive from TRBD1 or TRBD2 (5 bases each). This CDR3 region has 16 residues. Germline CDR1 is DFQATT and CDR2 is SNEGSKA (reference sequence). Trimming left V 6 bases short and J 2 bases short, with 21 bases between. CDR3 DNA sequence: TGCAGTGCGAGCGACAGTGGGTTCGGGGCCACAGATACGCAGTATTTT. Its translation: CSASDSGFGATDTQYF.

The table lists this clonotype with a few counts. The chain is built from TRBV18 and TRBJ1-2; D unclear. The germline V gene has CDR1 KGHSH and CDR2 LQKENI. The germline V and J ends were trimmed by 2 bases and 4 bases, with 8 bases remaining between them. The CDR3 loop spans 13 amino acids. The CDR3 sequence is CASSPGGFYGYTF. The CDR3 DNA reads TGTGCCAGCTCACCAGGCGGATTCTATGGCTACACCTTC. The full variable domain, with the rest looked up from reference TRBV18 and TRBJ1-2, is NAGVMQNPRHLVRRRGQEARLRCSPMKGHSHVYWYRQLPEEGLKFMVYLQKENIIDESGMPKERFSAEFPKEGPSILRIQQVVRGDSAAYFCASSPGGFYGYTFGSGTRLTVV.

There are a few counts of this clonotype. The chain joins TRBV12-3 or TRBV12-4 to TRBJ2-7, with D possibly matching TRBD1 (6 bases). V shed 5 bases and J shed 9 bases, with 23 bases lying between them. The CDR3 is made up of 15 amino acids. CDR3 DNA: TGTGCCAGCAGTACCGGGACATTCTCGTCGGTGGGGCAGTACTTC. Amino acid sequence: CASSTGTFSSVGQYF.

This clonotype was recorded a few times. This chain joins TRBV10-3 and TRBJ2-7; TRBD1 agrees at 11 bases. Germline CDR1 ENHRY, CDR2 SYGVKD. The CDR3 spans 15 residues. Unmatched junction bases numbered 10, after V lost 11 bases and J lost 1 base. CDR3 nucleotides: TGTGCCTTTTCGTCCGGGACAGGGGGATCCTACGAGCAGTACTTC. Translating gives CAFSSGTGGSYEQYF.

V is TRBV4-1 and J is TRBJ2-5; D might be TRBD1 (6 bases). Germline assignment: CDR1 MGHRA and CDR2 YSYEKL. CDR3 length: 16 residues. Deletions cut 4 bases from V and 11 bases from J, with 26 bases between. The CDR3 nucleotides are TGCGCCAGCAGCCTCCTGGGCAGGGGAATGGGGAATGAGCAGTACTTC. Residues: CASSLLGRGMGNEQYF.

In DNA, the CDR3 is TGCAGTGCTAGAGGGACTAGCGGGGGTACGACAGATACGCAGTATTTT. This codes for CSARGTSGGTTDTQYF. The rearrangement uses TRBV20-1 and TRBJ2-3; 13 nucleotides align to TRBD2. The CDR3 extends over 16 amino acids. Trimming cost V 1 base and J 3 bases; bases outside gene matches: 4. The germline gives CDR1 DFQATT, CDR2 SNEGSKA (reference sequence).

The genes are TRBV6-5 and TRBJ2-5; D is ambiguous. Germline V CDR1 and CDR2: MNHEY, SVGAGI. With 3 bases removed from V and 7 bases from J, the gap between germline ends came to 15 bases. CDR3 length: 14 amino acids. The chain's CDR3 is CASSYRDGLVTQYF. CDR3 sequence (DNA): TGTGCCAGCAGTTATCGTGATGGGCTAGTGACCCAGTACTTC.

This chain joins TRBV2 and TRBJ2-5, with 9 bases lining up with TRBD1. This CDR3 contains 15 residues. Germline V gene sequence: CDR1 SNHLY, CDR2 FYNNEI. J was trimmed by 3 bases and V by 4 bases; bases with no gene match: 6. CDR3: CASSGPGTGKETQYF. The DNA for the CDR3 is TGTGCCAGCAGTGGCCCAGGGACAGGGAAAGAGACCCAGTACTTC. The whole variable domain, remainder taken from reference TRBV2 and TRBJ2-5, is EPEVTQTPSHQVTQMGQEVILRCVPISNHLYFYWYRQILGQKVEFLVSFYNNEISEKSEIFDDQFSVERPDGSNFTLKIRSTKLEDSAMYFCASSGPGTGKETQYFGPGTRLLVL.

This chain links TRBV9 with TRBJ1-2; D is ambiguous. Germline V gives CDR1 SGDLS, CDR2 YYNGEE. V was shortened by 0 bases and J by 6 bases, with 6 bases between the two germline ends. The CDR3 length is 12 residues. The CDR3 protein is CASSVAGHGYTF. CDR3 coding DNA: TGTGCCAGCAGCGTAGCTGGACATGGCTACACCTTC. Together with reference TRBV9 and TRBJ1-2, the CDR3 gives the full variable domain: DSGVTQTPKHLITATGQRVTLRCSPRSGDLSVYWYQQSLDQGLQFLIQYYNGEERAKGNILERFSAQQFPDLHSELNLSSLELGDSALYFCASSVAGHGYTFGSGTRLTVV.

This chain uses TRBV20-1 with TRBJ2-5; TRBD2 agrees at 10 bases. Germline lookup yields CDR1 DFQATT and CDR2 SNEGSKA (reference sequence). Trimming took 0 bases from V and 4 from J; bases not matched to a gene: 2. The CDR3 is 14 amino acids. CDR3 coding DNA: TGCAGTGCTAGAGAGGGGACTAGCGTAGAGACCCAGTACTTC. This codes for CSAREGTSVETQYF.

This clonotype has only a few counts. The rearrangement links TRBV12-3 or TRBV12-4 to TRBJ2-5; 9 nucleotides line up with TRBD1. The CDR3 spans 15 residues. Trimming removed 2 bases from V and 11 bases from J; junction bases left unmatched: 12. The chain's CDR3 is CASSLRTGEANEQYF. CDR3 DNA: TGTGCCAGCAGTTTAAGGACAGGGGAGGCCAATGAGCAGTACTTC.

Here the CDR3 reads CASSSGGTGIYEQYF. DNA of the CDR3: TGTGCCAGCAGCTCGGGCGGGACAGGGATCTACGAGCAGTACTTC. The rearrangement links TRBV7-2 to TRBJ2-7, with 9 bases fitting TRBD1. V shed 4 bases, J shed 3 bases, and the junction held 7 bases outside the gene matches. The CDR3 extends over 15 amino acids. Germline CDR1 is SGHTA and CDR2 is FQGNSA.

This clonotype turned up a few times. The gene calls are TRBV27 and TRBJ2-3, with D tentatively TRBD1 (6 bases). Germline assignment: CDR1 MNHEY and CDR2 SMNVEV (reference sequence). Trimming removed 6 bases from V and 3 bases from J, with 13 bases in between. This CDR3 is 14 amino acids long. Here the CDR3 DNA reads TGTGCCAGCAGAGGGGGTTTCACAACAGATACGCAGTATTTT. Amino acids: CASRGGFTTDTQYF.

This clonotype was seen just once. V gene TRBV4-3 combines with J gene TRBJ2-7; D not certain. This CDR3 spans 15 amino acids. Trimming took 4 bases from V and 3 from J, leaving 16 bases between them. From germline, CDR1 is LGHNA and CDR2 YSLEER. CDR3 amino acids: CASSPLLGPRYEQYF. CDR3 nucleotides: TGCGCCAGCAGCCCGCTCCTCGGGCCCCGCTACGAGCAGTACTTC.

V is TRBV20-1 and J is TRBJ2-3; D ambiguous. From germline, CDR1 is DFQATT and CDR2 SNEGSKA (reference sequence). This CDR3 is built from 14 residues. Trimming took off 6 bases at V and 0 bases at J, with 13 bases between the two ends. CDR3 region: CSADTFFSTDTQYF. In DNA, the CDR3 is TGCAGTGCCGACACATTCTTCAGCACAGATACGCAGTATTTT.

The chain uses TRBV20-1 and TRBJ2-3; a possible D gene is TRBD1 (5 bases). CDR3 length equals 14 residues. Germline V lookup: CDR1 DFQATT, CDR2 SNEGSKA (reference sequence). The V end was cut by 5 bases, the J end by 1 base, with 13 bases between. The CDR3 is CSAPQGRGTDTQYF. DNA of the CDR3: TGCAGTGCTCCTCAGGGAAGGGGCACAGATACGCAGTATTTT.

The rearrangement joins TRBV29-1 to TRBJ2-2, with D possibly called TRBD1 or TRBD2 (5 bases each). The CDR3 sequence is 14 residues long. Trimming removed 4 bases from V and 6 bases from J, with 15 bases in between. CDR1 is SQVTM, CDR2 ANQGSEA, per germline. CDR3 protein: CSVVPAGRAGELFF. CDR3 nucleotide sequence: TGCAGCGTTGTTCCAGCAGGGCGGGCCGGGGAGCTGTTTTTT.

V is TRBV5-1 and J is TRBJ1-2, with 7 positions matching TRBD1. There are 14 residues in the CDR3. Per germline, CDR1 SGHRS and CDR2 YFSETQ. The ends lost 4 bases at V and 3 bases at J; junction bases unmatched: 6. For the CDR3, the DNA is TGCGCCAGCAGCGGGAGGGGGCGCGACTATGGCTACACCTTC. It specifies CASSGRGRDYGYTF.

The chain uses TRBV11-2 and TRBJ2-7; 11 nucleotides align to TRBD2. The CDR3 has 16 residues. CDR1 is SGHAT, CDR2 FQNNGV, per germline. Trimming removed 4 bases from V and 3 bases from J; junction bases left unmatched: 8. The CDR3 coding sequence is TGTGCCAGCAGCTCATTAGGGACTAGCGGATACTACGAGCAGTACTTC. It is translated as CASSSLGTSGYYEQYF. The full variable domain, its missing parts supplied by reference TRBV11-2 and TRBJ2-7, is EAGVAQSPRYKIIEKRQSVAFWCNPISGHATLYWYQQILGQGPKLLIQFQNNGVVDDSQLPKDRFSAERLKGVDSTLKIQPAKLEDSAVYLCASSSLGTSGYYEQYFGPGTRLTVT.

The chain's CDR3 is CASSLGIQINEQFF. The CDR3 DNA follows: TGTGCCAGCAGCTTAGGGATACAGATCAATGAGCAGTTCTTC. This chain connects TRBV11-2 to TRBJ2-1; D not resolved. V lost 1 base and J lost 6, with 10 bases in between. Germline V gene sequence: CDR1 SGHAT, CDR2 FQNNGV. The CDR3 sequence is 14 residues long.

There are a few counts of this clonotype. The V and J genes are TRBV7-9 and TRBJ2-3, with D perhaps matching TRBD1 or TRBD2 (6 bases each). The V gene lost 1 base and the J gene lost 6 bases, with 11 bases spanning the gap. The CDR3 length is 14 residues. The germline gives CDR1 SEHNR, CDR2 FQNEAQ (reference sequence). The CDR3 sequence is CASSLERGVDTQYF. CDR3 coding DNA: TGTGCCAGCAGCTTAGAGAGGGGGGTCGATACGCAGTATTTT.